Below, 30 T cell receptor beta chains from the same sample are listed, as sequenced in a study of graft-versus-host responses after intestinal transplantation. The table came from immunoSEQ multiplex PCR; TCRdb's copy has only in-frame clones and leaves some out. The data hold around 110,000 clones, with just over 90% observed a single time. These receptors lack a known antigen. Sample: unstimulated CD4+ T cells sorted from spleen or lymph node cells, taken before intestinal transplant. Receptors originate from a human donor who received an intestinal transplant.

This chain links TRBV30 with TRBJ1-3; D is undetermined. This CDR3 has 13 amino acids. CDR1 is GTSNPN and CDR2 is SVGIG in the germline V gene (reference sequence). The V and J ends lost 2 bases and 4 bases respectively, with 9 bases between them. CDR3 sequence: CAWSFPRGNTIYF. The DNA of the CDR3 is TGTGCCTGGAGTTTCCCGAGGGGAAACACCATATATTTT.

DNA of the CDR3: TGTGCCAGTAACTTTGGGGGGAGCACTGAAGCTTTCTTT. It codes for CASNFGGSTEAFF. The chain uses TRBV19 and TRBJ1-1; D may be TRBD1 (5 bases). Germline V lookup: CDR1 LNHDA, CDR2 SQIVND (reference sequence). V lost 7 bases to trimming and J lost 4 bases, with 13 bases between them. This CDR3 contains 13 residues. The full variable domain, in which reference TRBV19 and TRBJ1-1 provide the parts outside the CDR3, is DGGITQSPKYLFRKEGQNVTLSCEQNLNHDAMYWYRQDPGQGLRLIYYSQIVNDFQKGDIAEGYSVSREKKESFPLTVTSAQKNPTAFYLCASNFGGSTEAFFGQGTRLTVV.

V is TRBV7-9 and J is TRBJ1-4, with a possible D match to TRBD1 (6 bases). The V end lost 0 bases, the J end lost 7 bases, and 12 bases lay between the germline ends. The CDR3 is 15 residues long. In germline, CDR1 is SEHNR, CDR2 FQNEAQ (reference sequence). CDR3 loop: CASSLAVRGGEKLFF. CDR3 DNA: TGTGCCAGCAGCTTAGCAGTCAGGGGCGGTGAAAAACTGTTTTTT. The variable domain in full, with the rest retrieved from reference TRBV7-9 and TRBJ1-4, is DTGVSQNPRHKITKRGQNVTFRCDPISEHNRLYWYRQTLGQGPEFLTYFQNEAQLEKSRLLSDRFSAERPKGSFSTLEIQRTEQGDSAMYLCASSLAVRGGEKLFFGSGTQLSVL.

This clone occurred a few times. The chain combines TRBV19 with TRBJ2-5, with D hard to call. The CDR3 runs to 14 residues. V was shortened by 2 bases and J by 4 bases, with 11 bases between the two germline ends. Germline loops: CDR1 LNHDA, CDR2 SQIVND (reference sequence). The CDR3 loop is CASSIILAGETQYF. The CDR3 DNA follows: TGTGCCAGTAGTATAATCTTGGCAGGAGAGACCCAGTACTTC.

The gene calls are TRBV5-1 and TRBJ2-5; the D gene is possibly TRBD1 (5 bases). This CDR3 has 14 amino acids. Between the trimmed V and J ends, which lost 0 bases and 5 bases, there was a span of 11 bases. Germline assignment: CDR1 SGHRS and CDR2 YFSETQ. The CDR3 loop reads CASSLEGAHETQYF. In DNA, the CDR3 is TGCGCCAGCAGCTTGGAAGGGGCTCACGAGACCCAGTACTTC.

Only a few counts were recorded for this clone. The V gene is TRBV5-6, the J gene TRBJ2-5; 10 bases fit TRBD1. The length of the CDR3 is 15 residues. Germline trimming cut 4 bases from V and 2 bases from J; bases unmatched to any gene: 5. Germline CDR1 and CDR2: SGHDT and YYEEEE. The chain's CDR3 is CASSTDRGPQETQYF. CDR3 nucleotide sequence: TGTGCCAGCAGCACCGACAGGGGGCCTCAAGAGACCCAGTACTTC.

V is TRBV11-2 and J is TRBJ1-2; no reliable D call. The CDR3 has 15 amino acids. CDR1 is SGHAT, CDR2 FQNNGV, per germline. V was shortened by 5 bases and J by 1 base, with 14 bases between the two germline ends. The DNA for the CDR3 is TGTGCCAGCAGCGCCTCCACCTCACTTAACTATGGCTACACCTTC. Its translation: CASSASTSLNYGYTF.

The rearrangement links TRBV6-1 to TRBJ1-1; no firm D call. CDR1 and CDR2 from the germline V gene are MNHNS and SASEGT. The CDR3 has 13 amino acids. Trimming stripped 5 bases from V and 1 base from J, with 8 bases between. CDR3 in DNA: TGTGCCAGCAGTCTTCAGTGGAACACTGAAGCTTTCTTT. Amino acid sequence: CASSLQWNTEAFF.

As DNA, the CDR3 is TGTGCCAGCAGCGTCGGACTAGCGGGAGTAGGGTCACGAGAGACCCAGTACTTC. As protein: CASSVGLAGVGSRETQYF. The chain uses TRBV9 and TRBJ2-5; 13 nucleotides line up with TRBD2. J was trimmed by 4 bases and V by 2 bases; bases with no gene match: 11. The germline V gene has CDR1 SGDLS and CDR2 YYNGEE. The CDR3 runs to 18 residues. The complete variable domain, with remaining parts taken from reference TRBV9 and TRBJ2-5, reads DSGVTQTPKHLITATGQRVTLRCSPRSGDLSVYWYQQSLDQGLQFLIQYYNGEERAKGNILERFSAQQFPDLHSELNLSSLELGDSALYFCASSVGLAGVGSRETQYFGPGTRLLVL.

The CDR3 reads CASSLGQVLRETQYF. The CDR3 DNA follows: TGCGCCAGCAGCCTAGGACAGGTCTTACGGGAGACCCAGTACTTC. The rearrangement uses TRBV5-1 and TRBJ2-5, with 7 positions matching TRBD1. The V segment lost 4 bases and the J segment 5 bases; nucleotides outside the gene matches: 11. This CDR3 region has 15 residues. The V gene's germline CDR1 is SGHRS and CDR2 YFSETQ.

The chain couples TRBV5-1 to TRBJ2-5, with 7 bases that match TRBD2. Trimming at V came to 1 base and at J to 2 bases, leaving 8 bases not matched to a gene. CDR3 length: 16 amino acids. Germline-derived CDR1 and CDR2 are SGHRS and YFSETQ. The CDR3 sequence: CASSLRGSGNQETQYF. For the CDR3, the DNA is TGCGCCAGCAGCTTGCGGGGGAGCGGGAATCAAGAGACCCAGTACTTC.

The chain employs TRBV2 and TRBJ2-4, with 13 nucleotides matching TRBD2. V lost 6 bases, J lost 0 bases, and 5 bases stayed unmatched. Germline V gene data show CDR1 as SNHLY and CDR2 as FYNNEI. There are 17 residues in the CDR3. This CDR3 is CASRGLAGSRAKNIQYF. The DNA for the CDR3 is TGTGCCAGCAGGGGACTAGCGGGGAGCCGAGCCAAAAACATTCAGTACTTC.

This chain uses TRBV2 with TRBJ2-4, with 16 bases matching TRBD2. Germline CDR1 reads SNHLY; CDR2 reads FYNNEI. This CDR3 spans 15 amino acids. Trimming took 6 bases from V and 8 from J; bases not matched to a gene: 4. The CDR3 region has the DNA TGTGCCAGCAGAGGGACTAGCGGGGGGGGGCACATTCAGTACTTC. Its translation: CASRGTSGGGHIQYF. The variable domain in full, with the rest retrieved from reference TRBV2 and TRBJ2-4, is EPEVTQTPSHQVTQMGQEVILRCVPISNHLYFYWYRQILGQKVEFLVSFYNNEISEKSEIFDDQFSVERPDGSNFTLKIRSTKLEDSAMYFCASRGTSGGGHIQYFGAGTRLSVL.

The chain employs TRBV27 and TRBJ2-7, with D tentatively TRBD1 (6 bases). The germline CDR1 and CDR2 sequences are MNHEY and SMNVEV (reference sequence). The CDR3 length is 15 residues. V was cut by 6 bases and J by 2 bases, with 17 bases left in between. The chain's CDR3 is CASSNLRTEAYEQYF. In nucleotides, the CDR3 is TGTGCCAGCAGCAACTTACGGACAGAGGCCTACGAGCAGTACTTC.

The chain employs TRBV4-1 and TRBJ1-2, with unresolved D. Germline V CDR1 and CDR2: MGHRA, YSYEKL. The CDR3 totals 13 residues. With 8 bases removed from V and 2 bases from J, the gap between germline ends came to 12 bases. This CDR3 is CASFDTENYGYTF. The CDR3 nucleotides are TGCGCCAGCTTTGACACAGAGAACTATGGCTACACCTTC.

The rearrangement joins TRBV7-2 to TRBJ2-5; 14 nucleotides align to TRBD2. V was clipped by 5 bases and J by 5 bases; unmatched bases: 10. Per the germline V gene, CDR1 is SGHTA and CDR2 is FQGNSA. The CDR3 totals 17 residues. In DNA, the CDR3 is TGTGCCAGCAGCCCCCCCGGACTAGCGGGGGGACGGGAGACCCAGTACTTC. Encoded protein: CASSPPGLAGGRETQYF.

The V call is TRBV28, the J call TRBJ2-5; 7 bases align to TRBD1. Unmatched junction bases numbered 10, after V lost 5 bases and J lost 4 bases. The CDR3 totals 15 residues. CDR1 is MDHEN, CDR2 SYDVKM, per germline. The CDR3 reads CASSTKGTVGETQYF. The DNA of the CDR3 is TGTGCCAGCAGTACAAAGGGGACAGTCGGAGAGACCCAGTACTTC.

This clone was detected only a few times. This chain connects TRBV30 to TRBJ1-6; 7 nucleotides agree with TRBD1. The trim removed 1 base at V and 8 bases at J, leaving 8 bases unmatched. CDR1 is GTSNPN, CDR2 SVGIG, per germline (reference sequence). The CDR3 contains 15 residues. CDR3 protein: CAWSGSTGRDSPLHF. In DNA, the CDR3 is TGTGCCTGGAGTGGGTCGACAGGGAGAGATTCACCCCTCCACTTT.

The chain links TRBV28 to TRBJ2-7; D is possibly TRBD1 (5 bases). V was trimmed by 7 bases and J by 2 bases, leaving 15 bases between them. CDR3 length: 14 residues. Per the germline V gene, CDR1 is MDHEN and CDR2 is SYDVKM. The CDR3 sequence: CASNQGQGAYEQYF. The CDR3, as DNA: TGTGCCAGCAACCAGGGCCAAGGGGCCTACGAGCAGTACTTC.

V gene TRBV12-5 combines with J gene TRBJ1-2; 10 bases map to TRBD1. V lost 6 bases to trimming and J lost 4 bases; unmatched junction nucleotides: 11. The germline V gene has CDR1 LGHNT and CDR2 FRNRAP. This CDR3 spans 16 amino acids. CDR3 sequence reads: CASGSPGTGESYGYTF. CDR3 nucleotide sequence: TGTGCTAGTGGCTCTCCCGGGACAGGGGAGAGCTATGGCTACACCTTC.

The chain carries TRBV7-2 and TRBJ2-5; D remains unclear. Germline V gene lookup returns CDR1 SGHTA and CDR2 FQGNSA. The V gene lost 5 bases and the J gene lost 9 bases, with 10 bases spanning the gap. The CDR3 is 11 residues long. The CDR3 DNA sequence: TGTGCCAGCAGCCCCCATCAGGCCCAGTACTTC. Translation gives CASSPHQAQYF.

The CDR3 loop is CASTVLRGSFNEQFF. The CDR3 DNA reads as TGTGCCAGCACGGTGTTGCGGGGGAGCTTCAATGAGCAGTTCTTC. The chain combines TRBV5-5 with TRBJ2-1, with 7 bases that match TRBD2. Losses at the gene ends were 6 bases for V and 6 bases for J; bases not matched to a gene: 12. The CDR3 runs 15 residues. Germline assignment: CDR1 SGHKS and CDR2 YYEKEE (reference sequence).

This chain links TRBV5-1 with TRBJ2-7, with TRBD1 matching 11 bases. Trimming cost V 3 bases and J 6 bases; bases outside gene matches: 2. There are 13 residues in the CDR3. The germline V gene encodes CDR1 SGHRS and CDR2 YFSETQ. The CDR3 here is CASSWDRGSEQYF. The CDR3 DNA reads as TGCGCCAGCAGCTGGGACAGGGGGAGCGAGCAGTACTTC.

The V and J genes are TRBV19 and TRBJ2-7; TRBD1 matches at 9 bases. There are 16 residues in the CDR3. Trimming removed 2 bases from V and 5 bases from J; junction bases left unmatched: 10. CDR1 is LNHDA and CDR2 is SQIVND in the germline V gene (reference sequence). In DNA form, the CDR3 reads TGTGCCAGTAGTATATCTGGACAGGGGAGTTTGGACGAGCAGTACTTC. It yields the protein CASSISGQGSLDEQYF.

With respect to this clone: The junction departs from the called germline gene at one end, perhaps through a read error. V gene TRBV2 combines with J gene TRBJ2-7, with unresolved D. Germline V gene data show CDR1 as SNHLY and CDR2 as FYNNEI. This CDR3 contains 11 residues. This CDR3 is CASRDPTPCYF. The DNA for the CDR3 is TGTGCCAGCCGTGATCCGACACCATGCTACTTC.

The chain employs TRBV6-1 and TRBJ2-7, with TRBD2 as a possible D gene (5 bases). The CDR3 length is 13 residues. Trimming took off 6 bases at V and 4 bases at J, with 13 bases between the two ends. Germline V gene data show CDR1 as MNHNS and CDR2 as SASEGT. In DNA form, the CDR3 reads TGTGCCAGCAGCCGGACTCGGGGATACGAGCAGTACTTC. Protein: CASSRTRGYEQYF.

V is TRBV5-1 and J is TRBJ2-7; TRBD2 agrees at 12 bases. The length of the CDR3 is 16 residues. V shed 3 bases, J shed 5 bases, and the junction held 9 bases outside the gene matches. Per the germline V gene, CDR1 is SGHRS and CDR2 is YFSETQ. The CDR3 protein is CASSYSASGRGHEQYF. The DNA for the CDR3 is TGCGCCAGCAGCTATAGCGCTAGCGGGAGGGGGCACGAGCAGTACTTC.

The chain has TRBV6-5 and TRBJ1-4; D is unclear. The germline V and J ends were trimmed by 2 bases and 10 bases, with 14 bases remaining between them. The germline V gene has CDR1 MNHEY and CDR2 SVGAGI. This CDR3 has 14 amino acids. In nucleotides, the CDR3 is TGTGCCAGCAGTTACGCGGCAGACCAAGGAAAACTGTTTTTT. This translates into CASSYAADQGKLFF.

The chain carries TRBV5-1 and TRBJ2-1; 9 bases are shared with TRBD2. This CDR3 region has 15 residues. The V gene's germline CDR1 is SGHRS and CDR2 YFSETQ. Trimming took 6 bases from V and 1 from J; bases not matched to a gene: 5. The CDR3 coding sequence is TGCGCCAGCACCTCGGGACTAGCTTCCTACAATGAGCAGTTCTTC. This sequence encodes CASTSGLASYNEQFF.

The chain has TRBV5-4 and TRBJ1-3, with no clear D. V gave up 0 bases and J gave up 0 bases, with 10 bases separating them. The V gene's germline CDR1 is SGHNT and CDR2 YYREEE (reference sequence). CDR3 length equals 16 residues. The CDR3 region is CASSLGGVSSGNTIYF. The CDR3 nucleotides read TGTGCCAGCAGCTTGGGAGGAGTGAGCTCTGGAAACACCATATATTTT.